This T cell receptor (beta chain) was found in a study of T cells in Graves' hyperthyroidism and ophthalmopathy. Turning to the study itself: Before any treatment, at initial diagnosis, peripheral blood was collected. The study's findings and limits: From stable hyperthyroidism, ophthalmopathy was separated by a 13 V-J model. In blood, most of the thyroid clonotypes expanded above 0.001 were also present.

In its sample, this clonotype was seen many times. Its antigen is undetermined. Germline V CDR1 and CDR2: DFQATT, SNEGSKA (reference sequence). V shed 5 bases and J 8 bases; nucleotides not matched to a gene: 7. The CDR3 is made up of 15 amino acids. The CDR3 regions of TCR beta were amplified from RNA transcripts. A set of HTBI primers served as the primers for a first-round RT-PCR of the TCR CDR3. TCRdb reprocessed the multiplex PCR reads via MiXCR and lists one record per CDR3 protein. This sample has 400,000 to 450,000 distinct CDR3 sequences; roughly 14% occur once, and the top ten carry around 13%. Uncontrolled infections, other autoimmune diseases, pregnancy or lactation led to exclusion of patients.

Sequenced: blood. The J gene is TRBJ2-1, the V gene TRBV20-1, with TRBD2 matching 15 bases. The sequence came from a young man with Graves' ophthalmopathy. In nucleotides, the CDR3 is TGCAGTGCTCCAAGGACTAGCGGGGGGGCCGATGAGCAGTTCTTC. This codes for CSAPRTSGGADEQFF.